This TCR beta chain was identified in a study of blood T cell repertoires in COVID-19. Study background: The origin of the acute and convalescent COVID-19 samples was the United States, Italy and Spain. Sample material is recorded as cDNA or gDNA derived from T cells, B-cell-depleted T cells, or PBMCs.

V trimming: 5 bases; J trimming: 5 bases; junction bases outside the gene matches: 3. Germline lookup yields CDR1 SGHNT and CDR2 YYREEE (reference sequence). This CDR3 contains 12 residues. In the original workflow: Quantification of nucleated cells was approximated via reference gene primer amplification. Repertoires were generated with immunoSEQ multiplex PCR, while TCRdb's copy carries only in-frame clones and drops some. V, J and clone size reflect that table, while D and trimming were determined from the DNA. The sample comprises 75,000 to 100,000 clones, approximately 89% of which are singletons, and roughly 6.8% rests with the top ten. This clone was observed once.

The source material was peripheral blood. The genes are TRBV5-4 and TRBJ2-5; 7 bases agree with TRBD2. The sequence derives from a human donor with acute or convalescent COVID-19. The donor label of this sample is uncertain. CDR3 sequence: CASRRGRETQYF. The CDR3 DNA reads TGTGCCAGCAGGCGGGGGAGGGAGACCCAGTACTTC.